One and the same sample provided the 21 T cell receptor beta chains below, sequenced in a study of control samples from healthy donors and cancer patients. Some clones are missing from TCRdb's copy, which holds only in-frame ones; the method was immunoSEQ multiplex PCR. Of 100,000 or so clones listed, 85% to 90% are singletons. Sequencing was done on a sample of blood. The receptors come from a man aged 25 to 45 in good health.

This clone appeared a single time. The chain joins TRBV5-1 to TRBJ1-2, with 9 bases fitting TRBD1. The ends lost 0 bases at V and 4 bases at J; junction bases unmatched: 10. This CDR3 contains 17 residues. Per germline, CDR1 SGHRS and CDR2 YFSETQ. The CDR3 spells CASSLDPMDRGSYGYTF. The CDR3 DNA follows: TGCGCCAGCAGCTTGGATCCCATGGACAGGGGAAGCTATGGCTACACCTTC.

The V call is TRBV30, the J call TRBJ1-2; tentative D call: TRBD1 (5 bases). The ends were cut back, 2 bases at V and 7 bases at J, with 14 bases in the middle. CDR1 and CDR2 from the germline V gene are GTSNPN and SVGIG (reference sequence). This CDR3 is 13 amino acids long. Here the CDR3 reads CAWSRGTLPGYTF. The CDR3 DNA sequence: TGTGCCTGGAGTCGGGGGACCCTCCCTGGCTACACCTTC.

V gene TRBV4-3 combines with J gene TRBJ1-4, with D possibly TRBD1 on 5 matching bases. V lost 0 bases and J lost 8, with 10 bases in between. This CDR3 region has 14 residues. The germline CDR1 and CDR2 sequences are LGHNA and YSLEER. The CDR3 spells CASSQDQGREKLFF. The CDR3, as DNA: TGCGCCAGCAGCCAAGACCAGGGTAGAGAAAAACTGTTTTTT.

V gene TRBV6-2 or TRBV6-3 combines with J gene TRBJ2-1; the D is unclear. This CDR3 comprises 13 residues. Trimming removed 4 bases from V and 4 bases from J, with 8 bases in between. Per germline, CDR1 MNHEY and CDR2 SVGEGT. The CDR3 here is CASSFGQYNEQFF. Here the CDR3 DNA reads TGTGCCAGCAGTTTCGGCCAGTACAATGAGCAGTTCTTC.

This rearrangement joins TRBV6-5 to TRBJ1-6, with 9 bases identical to TRBD1. The germline gives CDR1 MNHEY, CDR2 SVGAGI. Trimming took 7 bases from V and 6 from J; bases not matched to a gene: 4. CDR3 length equals 14 residues. The CDR3 loop is CASTMGQGNSPLHF. The CDR3 DNA follows: TGTGCCAGCACGATGGGACAGGGTAATTCACCCCTCCACTTT.

This sequence joins TRBV5-4 and TRBJ1-1; D may be TRBD1 (5 bases). Germline CDR1 SGHNT, CDR2 YYREEE (reference sequence). Between the trimmed V and J ends, which lost 1 base and 1 base, there was a span of 17 bases. The CDR3 length is 17 residues. For the CDR3, the DNA is TGTGCCAGCAGCTTGACTGCCCGGCAGGGAGCGAACACTGAAGCTTTCTTT. It codes for CASSLTARQGANTEAFF.

V usage is TRBV7-2 and J usage is TRBJ1-3; D is unresolved. CDR1 is SGHTA and CDR2 is FQGNSA in the germline V gene. This CDR3 has 15 residues. With 2 bases removed from V and 1 base from J, the gap between germline ends came to 9 bases. CDR3 coding DNA: TGTGCCAGCAGCTTAAGGTCGGAGTCTGGAAACACCATATATTTT. It codes for CASSLRSESGNTIYF.

The chain links TRBV19 to TRBJ2-4, with TRBD2 matching 10 bases. Germline CDR1 LNHDA, CDR2 SQIVND (reference sequence). The CDR3 covers 16 residues. The V segment lost 3 bases and the J segment 1 base; nucleotides outside the gene matches: 3. Written as DNA, the CDR3 is TGTGCCAGTAGTATCGATAGCGGGAGGGCCAAAAACATTCAGTACTTC. Translating gives CASSIDSGRAKNIQYF.

This clone was recorded once. The chain combines TRBV9 with TRBJ2-6; TRBD2 is a possible D gene (5 bases). Germline loops: CDR1 SGDLS, CDR2 YYNGEE. The V and J ends lost 4 bases and 1 base respectively, with 6 bases between them. The CDR3 extends over 14 amino acids. CDR3 DNA: TGTGCCAGCAGCCGGGATTCTGGGGCCAACGTCCTGACTTTC. Translation gives CASSRDSGANVLTF.

The genes are TRBV6-5 and TRBJ2-3, with D perhaps given as TRBD1 or TRBD2 (5 bases each). Trimming removed 6 bases at V and 2 bases at J, with 12 bases between. The CDR3 loop spans 14 amino acids. Germline CDR1 and CDR2: MNHEY and SVGAGI. In DNA, the CDR3 is TGTGCCAGCAGGGGGACGAGTGACACAGATACGCAGTATTTT. Amino acid sequence: CASRGTSDTDTQYF.

The chain couples TRBV12-3 or TRBV12-4 to TRBJ1-1; D not resolved. The CDR3 has 12 amino acids. The V and J ends lost 6 bases and 5 bases respectively, with 10 bases between them. The CDR3 coding sequence is TGTGCCAGCAGACTCCTCGGAACTGAAGCTTTCTTT. Residues: CASRLLGTEAFF.

This clone appeared a few times. V usage is TRBV29-1 and J usage is TRBJ1-1, with D unresolved. In germline, CDR1 is SQVTM, CDR2 ANQGSEA. V lost 5 bases to trimming and J lost 3 bases, with 10 bases between them. This CDR3 contains 12 residues. In DNA form, the CDR3 reads TGCAGCGTTCTTGTAGGGTACACTGAAGCTTTCTTT. Its translation: CSVLVGYTEAFF.

The V call is TRBV7-2, the J call TRBJ2-7; 9 nucleotides agree with TRBD2. The CDR3 is made up of 17 amino acids. Trimming removed 0 bases from V and 3 bases from J; junction bases left unmatched: 9. Per the germline V gene, CDR1 is SGHTA and CDR2 is FQGNSA. The CDR3 loop is CASSLASGTSRLYEQYF. The CDR3 bases are TGTGCCAGCAGCTTAGCCAGCGGGACTAGCAGACTCTACGAGCAGTACTTC.

The chain employs TRBV6-5 and TRBJ1-2, with D maybe TRBD1 (6 bases). The V end lost 3 bases, the J end lost 11 bases, and 16 bases lay between the germline ends. Germline V lookup: CDR1 MNHEY, CDR2 SVGAGI. This CDR3 spans 13 amino acids. The CDR3 DNA is TGTGCCAGCAGTTATGGGGGCTCACGACCTTACACCTTC. It is translated as CASSYGGSRPYTF.

The CDR3 sequence is CASKPRGGETEAFF. CDR3 nucleotides: TGCGCCAGCAAACCCAGAGGGGGGGAGACTGAAGCTTTCTTT. The chain couples TRBV4-1 to TRBJ1-1, with a tentative D call TRBD1 (6 bases). Trimming shortened V by 7 bases and J by 5 bases, and 17 bases separated the two germline ends. This CDR3 contains 14 residues. Germline values: CDR1 MGHRA, CDR2 YSYEKL.

The chain uses TRBV20-1 and TRBJ1-1; D is ambiguous. Trimming took 6 bases from V and 3 from J, leaving 5 bases between them. CDR3 length: 10 amino acids. Germline V gene lookup returns CDR1 DFQATT and CDR2 SNEGSKA (reference sequence). The CDR3 reads CSASDTEAFF. The CDR3 DNA reads TGCAGTGCGAGCGACACTGAAGCTTTCTTT.

V and J are TRBV15 and TRBJ2-7; D gene ambiguous. Trimming cost V 2 bases and J 2 bases, with 7 bases left between them. Germline loops: CDR1 LNHNV, CDR2 YYDKDF (reference sequence). The CDR3 has 13 amino acids. The CDR3 here is CATSRQVTYEQYF. In DNA form, the CDR3 reads TGTGCCACCAGCAGACAGGTCACCTACGAGCAGTACTTC.

V and J are TRBV28 and TRBJ1-5; no reliable D call. With 8 bases removed from V and 9 bases from J, the gap between germline ends came to 8 bases. The CDR3 loop spans 10 amino acids. Germline assignment: CDR1 MDHEN and CDR2 SYDVKM. CDR3 amino acids: CASGQVPQHF. The CDR3 DNA reads TGTGCCAGCGGTCAAGTGCCCCAGCATTTT.

This clone was seen only once. This rearrangement joins TRBV30 to TRBJ1-1, with 10 bases that match TRBD1. This CDR3 has 15 amino acids. The germline gives CDR1 GTSNPN, CDR2 SVGIG (reference sequence). Losses at the gene ends were 3 bases for V and 4 bases for J; bases not matched to a gene: 8. CDR3 nucleotides: TGTGCCTGGAGCGAGCCCGGGACAGGGGTCACTGAAGCTTTCTTT. Translating it yields CAWSEPGTGVTEAFF.

Here the CDR3 reads CASSLKGNSPLHF. CDR3 DNA: TGTGCCAGCAGCTTAAAGGGTAATTCACCCCTCCACTTT. The gene calls are TRBV11-2 and TRBJ1-6; D is undetermined. With 2 bases removed from V and 6 bases from J, the gap between germline ends came to 5 bases. Per germline, CDR1 SGHAT and CDR2 FQNNGV. There are 13 residues in the CDR3. Full variable domain (remainder filled in from reference TRBV11-2 and TRBJ1-6): EAGVAQSPRYKIIEKRQSVAFWCNPISGHATLYWYQQILGQGPKLLIQFQNNGVVDDSQLPKDRFSAERLKGVDSTLKIQPAKLEDSAVYLCASSLKGNSPLHFGNGTRLTVT.

The chain joins TRBV9 to TRBJ2-5; 7 bases are a match to TRBD1. The ends lost 3 bases at V and 5 bases at J; junction bases unmatched: 13. The CDR3 consists of 16 residues. CDR1 is SGDLS, CDR2 YYNGEE, per germline. Here the CDR3 reads CASSADRDSLRETQYF. CDR3 nucleotide sequence: TGTGCCAGCAGCGCCGATCGGGACAGCCTGAGGGAGACCCAGTACTTC.